The count of the clone carrying this TCR beta chain is one. Its antigen is unknown. The study profiled TCR beta VDJ and CDR3 using genomic DNA as template. TCRdb fed the reads into MiXCR, producing one record per CDR3 protein. The sample carries over 100,000 distinct CDR3 sequences, 40% to 45% recorded once. These data are taken from a study of CD8+CD57+ T cells in acquired aplastic anemia. Background on the study: The mean DNA yield obtained from sorted CD4+ and CD8+ cells came to 3 to 4 ug. In CD4+ cells, healthy donors produced an average of approximately 9.9 million reads. Points from the study as a whole: In CD8+ cells, Simpson's diversity showed no significant difference between patients and controls. There were over 25 CD8+ CDR3 sequences that occurred in both patients and controls.

The receptor was derived from a human donor in good health, serving as a control. The source material was sorted CD4+, CD8+, or CD8+CD57+ T cells (not recorded which) from PBMCs.

The CDR3 here is CASTQTIGTGEGYTF. CDR3 coding DNA: TGTGCCAGCACCCAAACTATCGGGACAGGGGAAGGCTACACCTTC. The chain combines TRBV7-2 with TRBJ1-2; 10 bases are a match to TRBD1. The CDR3 consists of 15 residues. V was pared by 7 bases and J by 8 bases, with 13 bases of the junction left unmatched. In germline, CDR1 is SGHTA, CDR2 FQGNSA.